Presented here are 7 T cell receptor beta chains from one specimen sequenced in a study of T cell repertoires in cytomegalovirus infection. TCRdb processed the reads anew with MiXCR; each CDR3 protein has one entry. This table holds some 450,000 distinct CDR3 sequences, roughly 30% found once. Sequencing was carried out using PBMCs. These receptors all come from a human donor in good health (CMV status not recorded). Some clones in this sample may be carry-over from other donors' samples.

The chain combines TRBV27 with TRBJ2-1; D could derive from TRBD1 or TRBD2 (5 bases each). The CDR3 runs 17 residues. The ends were cut back, 7 bases at V and 1 base at J, with 20 bases in the middle. Germline V gene sequence: CDR1 MNHEY, CDR2 SMNVEV (reference sequence). CDR3 in amino acids: CASIKMGVEGSYNEQFF. The CDR3 DNA reads as TGTGCCAGCATCAAAATGGGGGTTGAGGGTTCCTACAATGAGCAGTTCTTC.

The rearrangement joins TRBV24-1 to TRBJ2-3; D call uncertain. Trimming shortened V by 6 bases and J by 9 bases, and 21 bases separated the two germline ends. CDR3 length: 15 amino acids. Germline CDR1 KGHDR, CDR2 SFDVKD. The DNA of the CDR3 is TGTGCCACCAGTCTTGGACCCACAATGCTCCACACGCAGTATTTT. Translated, it gives CATSLGPTMLHTQYF.

This clonotype appeared a single time. One end of the junction varies from germline; a read error may be responsible. The V call is TRBV12-3 or TRBV12-4, the J call TRBJ1-5; no clear D gene. The CDR3 is made up of 11 amino acids. This CDR3 reads CASSLDPPQQF. The CDR3 DNA reads as TGTGCCAGCTCCCTAGATCCGCCCCAGCAGTTT.

Concerning this clonotype itself: The junction departs from germline at one end; a sequencing error may be responsible. This chain joins TRBV4-1 and TRBJ1-3, with D unresolved. CDR1 and CDR2 (germline): MGHRA, YSYEKL. This CDR3 is 14 amino acids long. CDR3 coding DNA: TGCGCCAGCAGCCAAGAAAGGGCAAGCGACACCATCTCTTTT. Amino acids: CASSQERASDTISF.

This clonotype occurred a few times. The chain couples TRBV5-1 to TRBJ1-1; 7 nucleotides align to TRBD1. CDR1 is SGHRS, CDR2 YFSETQ, per germline. The CDR3 totals 15 residues. Trimming took 4 bases from V and 2 from J; bases not matched to a gene: 8. The CDR3 region has the DNA TGCGCCAGCAGCCGGTTGACAGGGTCTAACACTGAAGCTTTCTTT. It specifies CASSRLTGSNTEAFF.

This chain connects TRBV7-2 to TRBJ2-5; D may be TRBD1 (6 bases). The ends were cut back, 5 bases at V and 5 bases at J, with 18 bases in the middle. Germline values: CDR1 SGHTA, CDR2 FQGNSA. This CDR3 is built from 15 residues. The CDR3 nucleotides are TGTGCCAGCAGCCCAGGGGTAGGGGCCAGGGAGACCCAGTACTTC. This encodes CASSPGVGARETQYF.

This clonotype was seen a handful of times. The chain recombines TRBV20-1 with TRBJ2-3, with D uncertain. The germline CDR1 and CDR2 sequences are DFQATT and SNEGSKA (reference sequence). This CDR3 has 14 residues. V was pared by 1 base and J by 0 bases, with 8 bases between. CDR3 sequence (DNA): TGCAGTGCTAGAGTCGTGACAAGCACAGATACGCAGTATTTT. Its protein is CSARVVTSTDTQYF.